This T cell receptor (beta chain) is drawn from a study of T-cell reconstitution after alpha-beta-depleted transplantation in children. Study results and caveats: Most T-cell counts and diversity one year after the transplant came from T cells that were newly produced.

The TCRbeta library was prepared with unique molecular identifiers. TCRdb re-analysed the PCR reads in MiXCR, keeping a single row per CDR3 protein. The sample holds about 78,000 distinct CDR3 sequences; 12% to 15% are singletons and the top ten take 25% to 35%. This clonotype was found once. Its antigen is as yet unknown. V lost 5 bases to trimming and J lost 4 bases; unmatched junction nucleotides: 6. This CDR3 comprises 14 residues. From germline, CDR1 is MGHDK and CDR2 SYGVNS. The V and J genes are TRBV25-1 and TRBJ2-5; 8 bases match TRBD2. This sequence was found in a male patient aged 2-15 years who had a stem cell transplant for acute lymphoblastic leukemia, so the T cells may come from the graft donor. The sample consisted of PBMCs, mostly from graft donor cells, taken 180 days after TCRalphabeta/CD19-depleted stem cell transplant. Here the CDR3 reads CASSIAGRGETQYF. CDR3 coding DNA: TGTGCCAGCAGTATAGCGGGGCGTGGAGAGACCCAGTACTTC.